This TCR beta chain was recovered during a study of naive and memory T cell subsets (dated 2017 in TCRdb). Turning to the overall study: In the figure summarizing the skin biopsy and whole blood samples, some 10 blood donors, 7 tuberculin skin test biopsies and 3 saline control biopsies were reported. Skin biopsies were taken from tuberculin skin test sites or from saline-injected control sites and were processed for RNA extraction as described before. Usually PCR2 was run as a SYBR Green qPCR and stopped at a set threshold, although low-input samples could use end-point PCR (approximately 6 cycles) instead.

This clonotype was seen a few times. The clone's antigen remains unknown. The record has no base qualities; no much larger clone is one base away. Read against the paper, the sample's treatment or condition label means: skin biopsy from PPD injection site in Mantoux-positive individual. A robust, sensitive protocol for the amplification, sequencing and analysis of TCRs was described in the study, in which 3' ligation of a UMI-containing oligonucleotide to TCR cDNA was used. The tuberculin skin test biopsies were taken from PPD-injected sites in individuals who had a positive Mantoux test. Before reverse transcription, total RNA that had not been cell sorted was treated with RQ1 DNase, with a target input of roughly 1 to 1,100 ng. To check how robust the pipeline was in samples where T cells make up a minority population, libraries were built from skin biopsies and whole blood. The germline V gene specifies MNHEY as CDR1 and SVGAGI as CDR2. The junction carries 10 bases between V and J, which are trimmed by 6 bases and 4 bases respectively. The CDR3 starts with the cysteine, ends with the phenylalanine, and has 13 residues. The retained sequence is limited to the CDR3, 39 bases, with the frame set at the first base.

Libraries were constructed by UMI-ligation and nested PCR. The ligated cDNA was amplified in four rounds of PCR with nested alpha and beta constant region primers together with the SP2 primer. For the blood and skin samples, reverse transcription of TCR RNA was done with SuperScript IV along with alpha and beta constant region primers. T4 RNA ligase 1 was used to ligate an oligonucleotide containing the Illumina SP2 primer and a UMI to the 3' end of the cDNA. To prevent hairpin formation, the 12-nucleotide UMI was made up of two random hexamers with an eight-base spacer between them. From the second PCR onward, the TCR alpha and beta chain libraries were handled separately, and dual indexing was used for multiplexing. After pooling, the indexed libraries were analyzed by capillary electrophoresis and sequenced on either an Illumina MiSeq or NextSeq. PhiX DNA at about 5-7% was added to the libraries to raise base diversity and improve cluster recognition. In the source study's methods: Demultiplexor took UMIs from read 2, joined the UMIs to the TCR sequence from read 1, and separated reads according to sample indices. V and J genes and V-J junctions were identified by Decombinator, and each TCR was assigned a five-part identifier that included V and J deletions. Collapsinator used UMIs to correct sequencing errors and PCR amplification heterogeneity, yielding UMI-based abundance per TCR. CDR3Translator turned identifiers into nucleotide sequence, translated that sequence into amino acids, and pulled out CDR3 regions based on terminal motifs. Error-corrected counts of alpha and beta TCRs from blood and skin were compared after being normalized to the amount of input RNA. Clones were called with MiXCR by TCRdb after fastp trimmed the public reads at Q25, and only in-frame beta chains were retained. Rows with one shared CDR3 protein collapse into an entry with the most common genes and DNA. Clone size and V and J calls follow TCRdb, not the original study. Recorded for this sample are 35,000 to 40,000 distinct CDR3 sequences; 9.5% to 12% of them occurred a single time. The ten top clones hold roughly 3.6% of the sample.

Broad study findings and their caveats: The larger number of TCRs found at tuberculin skin test sites was interpreted as T cell infiltration of a delayed type IV hypersensitivity reaction. TCR sequences were reportedly recovered from both types of skin biopsy, with far more TCRs being found at tuberculin skin test sites. The RNA-based method was acknowledged as potentially sensitive to TCR transcript changes with T cell activation and differentiation. Skin biopsy collection and RNA processing details were not given in the paper but referenced to earlier studies.

The sequence links TRBV6-5 to TRBJ2-1, with a weak D call of TRBD2 (6 bases match). This sequence originates from an adult in good health. This specimen consisted of skin, obtained from a tuberculin skin test site. For the CDR3, the sequence is CASRGTAYNEQFF. The DNA reads TGTGCCAGCAGGGGGACTGCATACAATGAGCAGTTCTTC.